The clone carrying this T cell receptor (beta chain) was seen ten or more times. Its matching antigen is unknown. Researchers prepared the TCRbeta library using unique molecular identifiers, the study reports. Each CDR3 protein is one row after TCRdb ran MiXCR on the PCR reads. The sample yields some 460,000 distinct CDR3 sequences, 15% to 20% seen once. This entry comes from a study of T-cell reconstitution after alpha-beta-depleted transplantation in children. Broader study findings: The high TCRbeta diversity at day 60 in some patients came from surviving recipient T cells and thymic progenitors. The authors attributed T-cell counts and diversity one year after transplant mostly to newly produced T cells. Several hundred graft clones that had expanded were reportedly the source of alpha-beta T cells about two months after transplant.

This CDR3 region has 12 residues. Per the germline V gene, CDR1 is DFQATT and CDR2 is SNEGSKA (reference sequence). V was pared by 0 bases and J by 10 bases, with 10 bases between. This clonotype was sampled from a boy in the first two years of life who had a stem cell transplant for Wiskott-Aldrich syndrome, so the T cells may come from the graft donor. Sequenced here: PBMCs, mostly from graft donor cells, sampled 360 days after TCRalphabeta/CD19-depleted stem cell transplant. The chain employs TRBV20-1 and TRBJ1-5; D gene ambiguous. The CDR3 nucleotides are TGCAGTGCTAGAGAGGGTGAAAGACCCCAGCATTTT. It yields the protein CSAREGERPQHF.